Listed below are T cell receptor beta chains from one sample, sequenced in a study of cytomegalovirus exposure and HLA in healthy donors. Assay: immunoSEQ multiplex PCR; the TCRdb copy retains only in-frame clones and omits some. The sample lists more than 90,000 clones, around 76% occurring once. Sequencing used PBMCs. Every receptor here comes from a man in his forties in good health and CMV-seropositive. CDR3s include the opening cysteine and the closing phenylalanine or tryptophan. A D gene is named only where the DNA matches it firmly. Size values are once, few and many counts, or a class for expanded clones, and some rows have none.

CDR3aa: CASSIGRRGLPGTQYF
CDR3nt: TGTGCCAGTAGTATCGGTAGGCGGGGTCTTCCAGGGACCCAGTACTTC
j_gene: TRBJ2-5
d_gene: .
len: 16
abundance: .
v_gene: TRBV19

CDR3aa: CASAGANEQYF
CDR3nt: TGTGCCAGCGCAGGGGCCAACGAGCAGTACTTC
j_gene: TRBJ2-7
d_gene: .
len: 11
abundance: .
v_gene: TRBV6-1

CDR3aa: CASSLEAAGTQYF
CDR3nt: TGTGCCAGCAGCTTAGAGGCTGCGGGGACCCAGTACTTC
j_gene: TRBJ2-5
d_gene: .
len: 13
abundance: .
v_gene: TRBV7-2

CDR3aa: CASSDGRGNQPQHF
CDR3nt: TGTGCCAGCAGCGACGGCCGGGGGAATCAGCCCCAGCATTTT
j_gene: TRBJ1-5
d_gene: .
len: 14
abundance: .
v_gene: TRBV9

CDR3aa: CASSLSQGPHEAFF
CDR3nt: TGCGCCAGCAGCTTGTCTCAGGGTCCCCATGAAGCTTTCTTT
j_gene: TRBJ1-1
d_gene: .
len: 14
abundance: .
v_gene: TRBV5-1

CDR3aa: CASSAGGGEKLFF
CDR3nt: TGTGCCAGCAGCGCGGGGGGCGGTGAAAAACTGTTTTTT
j_gene: TRBJ1-4
d_gene: .
len: 13
abundance: many
v_gene: TRBV9

CDR3aa: CASSLAGGGAFF
CDR3nt: TGTGCCAGCAGCTTAGCGGGAGGGGGAGCTTTCTTT
j_gene: TRBJ1-1
d_gene: .
len: 12
abundance: .
v_gene: TRBV7-2

CDR3aa: CSVANRLQETQYF
CDR3nt: TGCAGCGTTGCGAACAGGCTCCAAGAGACCCAGTACTTC
j_gene: TRBJ2-5
d_gene: .
len: 13
abundance: .
v_gene: TRBV29-1

CDR3aa: CSVEYSSSGSRVGRETQYF
CDR3nt: TGCAGCGTTGAATACTCGTCTAGCGGGAGCCGGGTGGGTAGGGAGACCCAGTACTTC
j_gene: TRBJ2-5
d_gene: TRBD2
len: 19
abundance: once
v_gene: TRBV29-1

CDR3aa: CASSFWTSLSYNEQFF
CDR3nt: TGTGCCAGCAGCTTTTGGACTAGCCTCTCCTACAATGAGCAGTTCTTC
j_gene: TRBJ2-1
d_gene: TRBD2
len: 16
abundance: .
v_gene: TRBV5-6

CDR3aa: CASKPGWNTEAFF
CDR3nt: TGTGCCAGCAAACCAGGGTGGAACACTGAAGCTTTCTTT
j_gene: TRBJ1-1
d_gene: .
len: 13
abundance: once
v_gene: TRBV6-1

CDR3aa: CASRPRDRGISGELFF
CDR3nt: TGTGCCAGCAGACCCCGGGACAGGGGTATCTCCGGGGAGCTGTTTTTT
j_gene: TRBJ2-2
d_gene: TRBD1
len: 16
abundance: .
v_gene: TRBV5-4

CDR3aa: CASSPPDRGRPDTQYF
CDR3nt: TGCGCCAGCAGCCCACCGGACAGGGGGCGCCCCGATACGCAGTATTTT
j_gene: TRBJ2-3
d_gene: TRBD1
len: 16
abundance: .
v_gene: TRBV5-1

CDR3aa: CASSIDRSSYNEQFF
CDR3nt: TGTGCCAGCAGTATAGATCGAAGCTCCTACAATGAGCAGTTCTTC
j_gene: TRBJ2-1
d_gene: .
len: 15
abundance: .
v_gene: TRBV2

CDR3aa: CASSSWTSPNEQFF
CDR3nt: TGTGCCAGCAGTTCATGGACTAGTCCCAATGAGCAGTTCTTC
j_gene: TRBJ2-1
d_gene: TRBD2
len: 14
abundance: .
v_gene: TRBV6-5

CDR3aa: CASSIGLAYEQYF
CDR3nt: TGTGCCAGTAGTATTGGACTGGCCTACGAGCAGTACTTC
j_gene: TRBJ2-7
d_gene: .
len: 13
abundance: once
v_gene: TRBV19

CDR3aa: CASSVLGELFF
CDR3nt: TGTGCCAGTAGCGTCCTCGGGGAGCTGTTTTTT
j_gene: TRBJ2-2
d_gene: .
len: 11
abundance: .
v_gene: TRBV5-8

CDR3aa: CASPGGRDREYF
CDR3nt: TGCGCCAGCCCGGGGGGACGGGACAGGGAATATTTT
j_gene: TRBJ2-3
d_gene: TRBD1
len: 12
abundance: .
v_gene: TRBV5-1

CDR3aa: CASSAGRGSTGELFF
CDR3nt: TGTGCCAGCAGTGCGGGCAGGGGCTCGACCGGGGAGCTGTTTTTT
j_gene: TRBJ2-2
d_gene: .
len: 15
abundance: few
v_gene: TRBV2

CDR3aa: CASSLVPSNEQFF
CDR3nt: TGTGCCAGCAGCTTGGTCCCCAGCAATGAGCAGTTCTTC
j_gene: TRBJ2-1
d_gene: .
len: 13
abundance: .
v_gene: TRBV5-5

CDR3aa: CASSGLDRGIPNEQFF
CDR3nt: TGTGCCAGCAGTGGACTGGACAGGGGGATTCCGAATGAGCAGTTCTTC
j_gene: TRBJ2-1
d_gene: TRBD1
len: 16
abundance: .
v_gene: TRBV28

CDR3aa: CASRQGIEQYF
CDR3nt: TGTGCCAGCAGACAGGGAATCGAGCAGTACTTC
j_gene: TRBJ2-7
d_gene: .
len: 11
abundance: few
v_gene: TRBV6-6

CDR3aa: CASSLGGLEQFF
CDR3nt: TGTGCCAGCAGCTTAGGGGGGCTTGAGCAGTTCTTC
j_gene: TRBJ2-1
d_gene: .
len: 12
abundance: .
v_gene: TRBV7-2

CDR3aa: CASSETRGGNTIYF
CDR3nt: TGTGCCAGCAGTGAAACCAGGGGGGGAAACACCATATATTTT
j_gene: TRBJ1-3
d_gene: TRBD1
len: 14
abundance: .
v_gene: TRBV6-1

CDR3aa: CASSVWSGETQYF
CDR3nt: TGTGCCAGCAGCGTTTGGTCTGGCGAGACCCAGTACTTC
j_gene: TRBJ2-5
d_gene: .
len: 13
abundance: .
v_gene: TRBV14

CDR3aa: CASSLVRGRDEKLFF
CDR3nt: TGTGCCAGCAGTTTAGTCAGGGGGCGCGATGAAAAACTGTTTTTT
j_gene: TRBJ1-4
d_gene: TRBD1
len: 15
abundance: .
v_gene: TRBV28

CDR3aa: CASSRRQGVDEQYF
CDR3nt: TGTGCCAGCTCACGCAGACAGGGTGTGGACGAGCAGTACTTC
j_gene: TRBJ2-7
d_gene: TRBD1
len: 14
abundance: .
v_gene: TRBV18

CDR3aa: CASSLNSYGYTF
CDR3nt: TGTGCCAGCAGTTTAAACTCCTATGGCTACACCTTC
j_gene: TRBJ1-2
d_gene: .
len: 12
abundance: .
v_gene: TRBV28